The source of this T cell receptor (beta chain) is a study of response to subunit inactivated influenza vaccine. Looked up from germline, CDR1 is SEHNR and CDR2 is FQNEAQ (reference sequence). This CDR3 contains 14 residues. Trimming removed 2 bases from V and 4 bases from J, with 10 bases in between. A single record per CDR3 protein comes from TCRdb applying MiXCR to the RT-PCR reads. The profile shows around 190,000 distinct CDR3 sequences, around 15% of them singletons. This clonotype was counted only a few times. The starting material was CD8+ T cells sorted from PBMCs, obtained roughly 5 days after vaccination. The rearrangement links TRBV7-9 to TRBJ2-3; D is ambiguous. This clonotype originated in a man over 45 who received an inactivated influenza vaccine. The CDR3 spells CASSLPTEPDTQYF. The CDR3 DNA reads as TGTGCCAGCAGCTTACCAACAGAACCAGATACGCAGTATTTT.